Detailed here is one T cell receptor (beta chain). This may stem from a read error, because a much larger clone lies one nucleotide away. Germline V gene lookup returns CDR1 LGHNA and CDR2 YSLEER. The CDR3 sequence is 15 residues long. Germline trimming cut 3 bases from V and 3 bases from J; bases unmatched to any gene: 5. A single record per CDR3 protein comes from TCRdb applying MiXCR to the PCR reads. The sample shows approximately 550,000 distinct CDR3 sequences, about a fifth of them seen only once. This sample was included in a study of molecular identifiers for immune sequencing clone quantification.

The TCR comes from a human donor in good health. Some libraries in this study had Jurkat cell RNA spiked in. The genes are TRBV4-3 and TRBJ2-7; 10 bases match TRBD2. The specimen sequenced was naive CD8+ T cells from blood, with Jurkat cell RNA spiked in. Subset defined: FACS-sorted CD8+CD4-CCR7+CD45RA+ naive T cells. In DNA, the CDR3 is TGCGCCAGCAGCCATGATCGGACTAGCGGCTACGAGCAGTACTTC. This codes for CASSHDRTSGYEQYF.